The next 9 T cell receptor beta chains were all read from a single sample in a study of T cells expressing NK-cell markers. TCRdb reanalyzed the 5' RACE reads and collapses them to one entry per CDR3 protein, without DNA. The sample is made up of around 470,000 distinct CDR3 sequences, and the top ten hold approximately 1.4% of it. Input material: blood T cells: a sorted CD56 or NKG2C T cell subset, CD4+ or CD8+ T cells, or bulk PBMC T cells (not recorded which). These receptors originate from a woman aged 45-65 years in good health.

The chain has TRBV6-2 or TRBV6-3 and TRBJ2-5; the TRBD2 assignment by TCRdb is unverifiable without DNA. The CDR3 loop spans 17 amino acids. Germline V CDR1 and CDR2: MNHEY, SVGEGT. The CDR3 reads CASSYEGLAGAKGPQYF.

The chain links TRBV25-1 to TRBJ2-5; the TCRdb D gene call, TRBD1, has no DNA to confirm it. The CDR3 contains 15 residues. CDR1 is MGHDK, CDR2 SYGVNS, per germline. The CDR3 sequence: CASSATDFGKETQYF.

The CDR3 here is CASSETGASQQYF. The J gene is TRBJ2-7, the V gene TRBV9; TCRdb indicates TRBD1, and absent DNA this call remains unverified. This CDR3 contains 13 residues. The germline CDR1 and CDR2 sequences are SGDLS and YYNGEE.

The chain joins TRBV7-3 to TRBJ2-3. Per the germline V gene, CDR1 is SGHTA and CDR2 is FQGTGA. The CDR3 runs 13 residues. The CDR3 region is CASSPVSRYTQYF.

The J gene is TRBJ1-4, the V gene TRBV7-8. The CDR3 totals 15 residues. Germline assignment: CDR1 SGHVS and CDR2 FQNEAQ. CDR3 amino acids: CASSLASGINEKLFF.

The chain links TRBV6-1 to TRBJ2-3. CDR1 and CDR2 from the germline V gene are MNHNS and SASEGT. The CDR3 totals 14 residues. CDR3 residues: CASSESPNTDTQYF.

The CDR3 loop reads CATSVSGNTDTQYF. The J gene is TRBJ2-3, the V gene TRBV24-1; TCRdb calls TRBD2, which cannot be checked without DNA. This CDR3 has 14 amino acids. Germline V gene data show CDR1 as KGHDR and CDR2 as SFDVKD.

The V gene is TRBV3-1, the J gene TRBJ2-1; the TCRdb D gene call, TRBD2, has no DNA to confirm it. CDR1 LGHDT and CDR2 YNNKEL come from the germline V gene (reference sequence). CDR3 length equals 18 residues. The CDR3 here is CASSQVDMGLAGVREQFF.

The CDR3 protein is CASSLELADYNEQFF. This chain uses TRBV5-1 with TRBJ2-1; the TCRdb call, TRBD2, lacks DNA for checking. The length of the CDR3 is 15 residues. The germline V gene encodes CDR1 SGHRS and CDR2 YFSETQ.